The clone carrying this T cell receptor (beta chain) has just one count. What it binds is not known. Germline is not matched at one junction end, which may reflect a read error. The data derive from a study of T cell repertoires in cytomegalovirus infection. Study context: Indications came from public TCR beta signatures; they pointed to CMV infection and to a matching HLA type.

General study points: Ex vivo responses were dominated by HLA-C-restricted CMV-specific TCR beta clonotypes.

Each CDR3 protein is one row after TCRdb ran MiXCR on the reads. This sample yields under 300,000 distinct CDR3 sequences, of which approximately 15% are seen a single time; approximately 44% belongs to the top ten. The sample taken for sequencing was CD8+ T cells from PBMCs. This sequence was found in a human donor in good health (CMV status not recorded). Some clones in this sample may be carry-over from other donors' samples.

The DNA for the CDR3 is TGTGTCAGCAGCTTCGGGAGAAACACTGAAGCTTTCTTT. Translation: CVSSFGRNTEAFF. The V and J genes are TRBV11-2 and TRBJ1-1, with unresolved D. Germline V CDR1 and CDR2: SGHAT, FQNNGV. CDR3 length: 13 amino acids.